This is a list of T cell receptor beta chains from one sample in a study of neurological immune-mediated disorders. TCRdb re-called the 5' RACE reads with MiXCR, one entry per CDR3 protein. This sample carries some 38,000 distinct CDR3 sequences, 12% to 15% of them seen once, and the ten largest clones take roughly a quarter. The sample consisted of PBMCs. These receptors were taken from a woman in her fifties or sixties with HTLV-1-associated myelopathy (HAM/TSP). Both conserved end residues are trimmed from each CDR3. Clone size, where shown, is once, few, many, or a class for clones that have expanded.

>TRBJ1-6|TRBV6-5|NA
ASRGCDMRTNSYTSPLH
>TRBJ2-7|TRBV5-1|many
ASSVVSASDPYEQY
>TRBJ1-1|TRBV19|few
ASRGQTFNTEAF
>TRBJ1-5|TRBV6-5|NA
ASSRDGYQPQH
>TRBJ2-7|TRBV29-1|many
SVRRGLAGTYEQY
>TRBJ1-1|TRBV2|many
ASSVELNTEAF
>TRBJ1-5|TRBV5-1|many
ASSLAGAGSNQPQH
>TRBJ2-3|TRBV6-6|once
ASDGQGTDTQY
>TRBJ1-3|TRBV6-1|many
ASGMGQPSGNTIY
>TRBJ1-1|TRBV20-1|once
SARGPSRF
>TRBJ2-7|TRBV4-3|many
ASSPDRTGSTYEQY
>TRBJ1-3|TRBV9|many
ASSRDRGFVRGTIY
>TRBJ1-1|TRBV5-5|many
ASSFDRANTEAF